These T cell receptor beta chains were read from a single sample in a study of T cell responses to AZD1222 COVID-19 vaccine. The assay was immunoSEQ multiplex PCR, and TCRdb's table has in-frame clones only and misses some. Among 150,000 to 200,000 clones, 85% to 95% were seen once, and the ten largest hold around 0.9%. The sample consisted of peripheral blood, taken on day 0 of AZD1222 vaccination. These receptors all stem from an adult in good health. Each CDR3 is given with its conserved first and last residue. A D gene is named only where the DNA matches it firmly. Clone sizes are given selectively: once, few, many, or a class where the clone is expanded.

clone_size	d_call	v_call	j_call	cdr3_aa	cdr3_nt
NA	NA	TRBV7-9	TRBJ1-6	CASRIGDSPLHF	TGTGCCAGCAGAATAGGCGATTCACCCCTCCACTTT
NA	TRBD1	TRBV7-8	TRBJ1-2	CASSSGQPRITYYGYTF	TGTGCCAGCAGCTCGGGACAGCCGAGGATAACTTACTATGGCTACACCTTC
NA	NA	TRBV21-1	TRBJ1-3	CASSRSGPVGRHSGNTIYF	TGTGCCAGCAGCAGATCGGGCCCCGTAGGACGCCACTCTGGAAACACCATATATTTT
NA	NA	TRBV6-5	TRBJ1-2	CASSYSIGGKGYGYTF	TGTGCCAGCAGTTACTCGATTGGAGGGAAAGGCTATGGCTACACCTTC
once	NA	TRBV30	TRBJ1-2	CAWSPGQNYGYTF	TGTGCCTGGAGCCCGGGCCAGAACTATGGCTACACCTTC
NA	TRBD1	TRBV10-3	TRBJ2-5	CAIKGTAQETQYF	TGTGCCATCAAGGGGACAGCTCAAGAGACCCAGTACTTC
NA	NA	TRBV19	TRBJ2-2	CASSRHNRVTNTGELFF	TGTGCCAGTAGTCGACACAACAGGGTTACGAACACCGGGGAGCTGTTTTTT
once	NA	TRBV4-1	TRBJ1-1	CATRNRDWEGNEAFF	TGCGCCACCAGAAACAGGGATTGGGAGGGGAATGAAGCTTTCTTT
NA	NA	TRBV11-2	TRBJ1-2	CASSPRGGIANYGYTF	TGTGCCAGCAGCCCTCGGGGGGGAATAGCTAACTATGGCTACACCTTC
once	NA	TRBV30	TRBJ1-4	CAWRDSNEKLFF	TGTGCCTGGAGAGACAGCAATGAAAAACTGTTTTTT
NA	TRBD1	TRBV7-8	TRBJ1-5	CASSLEGQYSNQPQHF	TGTGCCAGCAGCTTAGAGGGACAGTATAGCAATCAGCCCCAGCATTTT
NA	NA	TRBV29-1	TRBJ2-1	CSVVLPYNEQFF	TGCAGCGTTGTTTTGCCCTACAATGAGCAGTTCTTC